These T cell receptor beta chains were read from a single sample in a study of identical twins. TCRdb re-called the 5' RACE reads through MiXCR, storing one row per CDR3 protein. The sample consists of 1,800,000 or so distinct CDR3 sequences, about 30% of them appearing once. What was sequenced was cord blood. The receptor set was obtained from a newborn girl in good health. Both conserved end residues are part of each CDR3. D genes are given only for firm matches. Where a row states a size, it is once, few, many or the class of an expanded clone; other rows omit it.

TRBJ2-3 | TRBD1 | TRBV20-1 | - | CSARDRGLGDTQYF | TGCAGTGCTAGAGACAGGGGGCTCGGGGATACGCAGTATTTT
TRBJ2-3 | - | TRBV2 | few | CASVERRVITDTQYF | TGTGCCAGCGTGGAGCGGCGAGTTATCACAGATACGCAGTATTTT
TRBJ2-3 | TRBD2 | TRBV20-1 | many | CSALAGVTDTQYF | TGCAGCGCTCTAGCGGGGGTCACAGATACGCAGTATTTT
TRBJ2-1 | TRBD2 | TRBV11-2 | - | CASLSYKREGSYNEQFF | TGTGCCAGCCTCTCCTATAAGCGGGAGGGTTCCTACAATGAGCAGTTCTTC
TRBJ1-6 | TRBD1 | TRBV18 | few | CASSPLPGTGYNSPLHF | TGTGCCAGCTCTCCCTTACCCGGGACAGGCTATAATTCACCCCTCCACTTT
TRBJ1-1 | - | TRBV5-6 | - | CASSFRSMNTEAFF | TGTGCCAGCAGCTTCCGGTCTATGAACACTGAAGCTTTCTTT
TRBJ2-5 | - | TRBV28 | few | CASSLRQGGQETQYF | TGTGCCAGCAGTTTACGGCAGGGGGGCCAAGAGACCCAGTACTTC
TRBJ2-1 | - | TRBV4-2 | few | CASSQAEIASYNEQFF | TGTGCCAGCAGCCAAGCGGAAATAGCCTCCTACAATGAGCAGTTCTTC
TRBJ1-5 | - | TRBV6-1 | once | CASSVSQNQPQHF | TGTGCCAGCAGTGTGTCACAGAACCAGCCCCAGCATTTT
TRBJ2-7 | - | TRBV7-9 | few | CASSLAEPFLYEQYF | TGTGCCAGCAGCTTAGCAGAGCCTTTCCTATACGAGCAGTACTTC
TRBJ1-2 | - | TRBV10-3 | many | CAISEPYGYTF | TGTGCCATCAGTGAGCCCTATGGCTACACCTTC
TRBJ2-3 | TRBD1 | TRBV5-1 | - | CASSFSAGQGCTDTQYF | TGCGCCAGCAGCTTTTCTGCCGGACAGGGTTGCACAGATACGCAGTATTTT
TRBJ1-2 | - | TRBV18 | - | CASSPLSDRSPNYGYTF | TGTGCCAGCTCACCCCTCTCGGACAGATCCCCTAACTATGGCTACACCTTC
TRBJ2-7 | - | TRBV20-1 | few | CSARTPGPRYEQYF | TGCAGTGCTCGAACCCCGGGTCCGCGCTACGAGCAGTACTTC
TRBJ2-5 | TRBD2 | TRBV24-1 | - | CATSDLGTSGVHEQYF | TGTGCCACCAGTGATCTCGGGACTAGCGGGGTCCATGAGCAGTACTTC
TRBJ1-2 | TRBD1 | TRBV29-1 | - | CSALLKGAPFYGYTF | TGCAGCGCCTTGCTGAAGGGGGCACCGTTCTATGGCTACACCTTC
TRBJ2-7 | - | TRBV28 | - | CASSLASEAYEQYF | TGTGCCAGCAGTTTGGCTAGCGAAGCCTACGAGCAGTACTTC
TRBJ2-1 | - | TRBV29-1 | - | CSVQKDLINEQFF | TGCAGCGTTCAGAAAGACCTCATCAATGAGCAGTTCTTC
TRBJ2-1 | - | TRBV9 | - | CASSVASQETQFF | TGTGCCAGCAGCGTAGCTAGCCAAGAGACCCAGTTCTTC
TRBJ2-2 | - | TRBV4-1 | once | CASSQDVGLDSNSGELFF | TGCGCCAGCAGCCAAGATGTTGGTTTGGACAGCAATTCCGGGGAGCTGTTTTTT
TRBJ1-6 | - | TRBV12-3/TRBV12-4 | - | CASSPPGSYNSPLHF | TGTGCCAGCAGTCCCCCGGGCTCCTATAATTCACCCCTCCACTTT
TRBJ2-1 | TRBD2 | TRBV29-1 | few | CSGGLAGGEQFF | TGCAGCGGAGGACTAGCGGGAGGTGAGCAGTTCTTC
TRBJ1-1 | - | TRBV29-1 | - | CRVEVKLSNTEAFF | TGCCGCGTTGAAGTGAAGCTTTCTAACACTGAAGCTTTCTTT
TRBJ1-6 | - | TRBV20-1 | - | CSARGSGNSPLHF | TGCAGTGCTAGAGGAAGTGGGAATTCACCCCTCCACTTT
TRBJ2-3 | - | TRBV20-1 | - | CSATGERPTDTQYF | TGCAGTGCTACCGGCGAGAGGCCCACAGATACGCAGTATTTT
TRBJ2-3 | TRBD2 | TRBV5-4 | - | CASSLAREGPDTQYF | TGTGCCAGCAGCTTGGCGCGGGAGGGCCCAGATACGCAGTATTTT